Reported below is one TCR beta chain. CDR1 and CDR2 from the germline V gene are MNHEY and SVGAGI. With 4 bases clipped from V and 4 bases from J, the junction kept 10 bases outside the gene matches. The CDR3 runs 15 residues. Amplified TCR beta CDR3 regions were obtained using RNA transcripts as template. HTBI primers primed a first-round RT-PCR, and a second-round multiplex PCR followed. Via MiXCR, TCRdb re-called the multiplex PCR reads, giving one row per CDR3 protein. This sample carries about 500,000 distinct CDR3 sequences, roughly an eighth of them seen once, and the ten largest clones take 8% to 10%. Sampling 10 ml of fresh peripheral blood provided the PBMCs. The data originate from a study of Graves' ophthalmopathy and Graves' hyperthyroidism.

This chain uses TRBV6-5 with TRBJ2-7; 7 nucleotides line up with TRBD2. The source material was blood. The source of this sequence is a woman in her twenties or thirties with Graves' ophthalmopathy. The CDR3 region is CASSFLGGGRYEQYF. CDR3 bases: TGTGCCAGCAGTTTTTTGGGGGGGGGACGATACGAGCAGTACTTC.